This TCR beta chain was observed in a study of T cell repertoires in cytomegalovirus infection. Germline CDR1 is MNHEY and CDR2 is SVGAGI. V lost 2 bases and J 4 bases, leaving 8 bases between the germline ends. This CDR3 is 13 amino acids long. Each CDR3 protein is one row after TCRdb ran MiXCR on the reads. The repertoire consists of some 700,000 distinct CDR3 sequences, with less than 40% occurring once and the leading ten covering around 3%. Points from the study as a whole: CMV-specific HLA-C-restricted TCR beta clonotypes dominated the ex vivo response.

This clonotype showed up just a few times. Its antigen is undetermined. Sequencing input: PBMCs. V is TRBV6-5 and J is TRBJ2-5; D not resolved. The clonotype was recovered from a human donor in good health (CMV status not recorded). Some clones in this sample may be carry-over from other donors' samples. DNA of the CDR3: TGTGCCAGCAGTTACAGGGATCGAGAGACCCAGTACTTC. Its protein is CASSYRDRETQYF.